This T cell receptor (beta chain) was identified in a study of control samples from healthy donors and cancer patients. The assay was immunoSEQ multiplex PCR, and TCRdb's table has in-frame clones only and misses some. The table has more than 110,000 clones, 80% to 95% seen once. In its sample, this clone was seen once. Germline loops: CDR1 MGHRA, CDR2 YSYEKL. This CDR3 is 20 amino acids long. Trimming removed 2 bases from V and 0 bases from J, with 26 bases in between. The chain links TRBV4-1 to TRBJ2-7; the D call may be TRBD1 or TRBD2 (5 bases each). Sequencing was performed on blood. The TCR was taken from a man aged 30-40 years in good health. CDR3 protein: CASSQKRGQGGFLSSYEQYF. The CDR3 DNA reads TGCGCCAGCAGCCAAAAAAGAGGGCAGGGTGGTTTCCTCAGCTCCTACGAGCAGTACTTC.